Listed here are 15 T cell receptor beta chains from one sample, sequenced in a study of CD8 T cells in ankylosing spondylitis. TCRdb re-analysed the 5' RACE reads in MiXCR, keeping a single row per CDR3 protein. The sample records 130,000 or so distinct CDR3 sequences, around 7% being singletons. Sequencing input: blood, either unsorted or a sorted T cell fraction (not recorded which). All receptors derive from a male donor with ankylosing spondylitis or in good health (not recorded which).

This clonotype occurred many times. The chain recombines TRBV7-2 with TRBJ1-2; D is possibly TRBD1 (6 bases). There are 13 residues in the CDR3. Germline V lookup: CDR1 SGHTA, CDR2 FQGNSA. Deletions cut 7 bases from V and 5 bases from J, with 14 bases between. CDR3: CASTVDRTYGYTF. DNA for the CDR3: TGTGCCAGCACCGTAGACAGGACGTATGGCTACACCTTC. Full variable domain (outside the CDR3, taken from reference TRBV7-2 and TRBJ1-2): GAGVSQSPSNKVTEKGKDVELRCDPISGHTALYWYRQSLGQGLEFLIYFQGNSAPDKSGLPSDRFSAERTGGSVSTLTIQRTQQEDSAVYLCASTVDRTYGYTFGSGTRLTVV.

The sample holds many counts of this clonotype. The genes are TRBV20-1 and TRBJ2-2; D perhaps matches TRBD1 (5 bases). This CDR3 has 11 amino acids. Trimming shortened V by 6 bases and J by 6 bases, and 8 bases separated the two germline ends. Germline CDR1 is DFQATT and CDR2 is SNEGSKA (reference sequence). The DNA for the CDR3 is TGCAGTGCGAGCAGGGCCGGGGAGCTGTTTTTT. This sequence encodes CSASRAGELFF.

This clonotype was picked up many times. The J gene is TRBJ1-5, the V gene TRBV9, with D tentatively TRBD1 (6 bases). The germline V gene encodes CDR1 SGDLS and CDR2 YYNGEE. This CDR3 is built from 14 residues. V lost 4 bases to trimming and J lost 5 bases, with 13 bases between them. CDR3 in amino acids: CASSPDSVDQPQHF. The DNA for the CDR3 is TGTGCCAGCAGCCCGGACAGCGTCGATCAGCCCCAGCATTTT.

In its sample, this clonotype was seen many times. The CDR3 DNA sequence: TGCGCCAGCAGCCTGTCACCGGCGGGGAACACCGGGGAGCTGTTTTTT. Its translation: CASSLSPAGNTGELFF. The J gene is TRBJ2-2, the V gene TRBV5-1; weak D call: TRBD2 (5 bases). The CDR3 is made up of 16 amino acids. CDR1 is SGHRS and CDR2 is YFSETQ in the germline V gene. V dropped 4 bases and J dropped 1 base, with 14 bases sitting between them.

This clonotype was seen many times. The rearrangement uses TRBV20-1 and TRBJ2-7, with 9 bases aligning to TRBD1. The J segment lost 5 bases and the V segment lost 1 base, leaving 3 bases of the junction unmatched. Germline assignment: CDR1 DFQATT and CDR2 SNEGSKA (reference sequence). The CDR3 runs 13 residues. The CDR3 protein is CSARGTGDHEQYF. CDR3 DNA sequence: TGCAGTGCTAGAGGGACAGGGGACCACGAGCAGTACTTC.

This clonotype occurred many times. The chain carries TRBV12-3 or TRBV12-4 and TRBJ1-1; D is ambiguous. Trimming removed 11 bases at V and 5 bases at J, with 18 bases between. The CDR3 totals 13 residues. CDR3 sequence reads: CAPSRGVGTEAFF. The CDR3 nucleotides are TGTGCCCCTAGTAGAGGTGTTGGAACTGAAGCTTTCTTT.

This clonotype appeared many times. The chain combines TRBV28 with TRBJ2-1, with 7 positions matching TRBD2. There are 15 residues in the CDR3. From germline, CDR1 is MDHEN and CDR2 SYDVKM. Losses at the gene ends were 2 bases for V and 5 bases for J; bases not matched to a gene: 6. CDR3 amino acids: CASSLGSAGNNEQFF. In DNA form, the CDR3 reads TGTGCCAGCAGTTTAGGCTCAGCGGGGAACAATGAGCAGTTCTTC.

This clonotype was counted only a few times. V usage is TRBV5-1 and J usage is TRBJ1-1; 10 nucleotides align to TRBD1. V shed 2 bases, J shed 3 bases, and the junction held 10 bases outside the gene matches. This CDR3 has 17 residues. Per the germline V gene, CDR1 is SGHRS and CDR2 is YFSETQ. CDR3 loop: CASSFRMTGGRDTEAFF. The CDR3 bases are TGCGCCAGCAGCTTTCGGATGACAGGGGGCAGGGACACTGAAGCTTTCTTT.

This clonotype was observed a handful of times. CDR3 nucleotides: TGCAGCGTCGGAGTCCAGGGGGTAGGCACTGAAGCTTTCTTT. Protein product: CSVGVQGVGTEAFF. V and J are TRBV29-1 and TRBJ1-1, with TRBD1 matching over 7 bases. This CDR3 region has 14 residues. Trimming took 6 bases from V and 4 from J; bases not matched to a gene: 11. In germline, CDR1 is SQVTM, CDR2 ANQGSEA.

This clonotype appeared many times. The genes are TRBV30 and TRBJ2-4, with 9 bases aligning to TRBD1. Germline CDR1 reads GTSNPN; CDR2 reads SVGIG (reference sequence). J was trimmed by 15 bases and V by 3 bases; bases with no gene match: 6. The CDR3 totals 11 residues. As DNA, the CDR3 is TGTGCCTGGAGCAAAGGACAGGGGATGTACTTC. Residues: CAWSKGQGMYF.

Ten or more counts support this clonotype. The CDR3 region has the DNA TGCAGTGCCTCACGCTACAGCGGCACAGATACGCAGTATTTT. Translating it yields CSASRYSGTDTQYF. The chain is built from TRBV20-1 and TRBJ2-3, with D unclear. The germline V and J ends were trimmed by 6 bases and 1 base, with 14 bases remaining between them. Germline CDR1 DFQATT, CDR2 SNEGSKA (reference sequence). The CDR3 is made up of 14 amino acids.

This clonotype was counted many times. This chain joins TRBV5-1 and TRBJ2-7, with 7 bases identical to TRBD1. Germline lookup yields CDR1 SGHRS and CDR2 YFSETQ. The junction had 6 bases not matched to a gene; V was cut back by 4 bases and J by 2 bases. The CDR3 totals 14 residues. The CDR3: CASSQTGEPYEQYF. CDR3 DNA sequence: TGCGCCAGCAGCCAAACAGGGGAACCCTACGAGCAGTACTTC.

This clonotype was counted ten times or more. V gene TRBV7-9 combines with J gene TRBJ1-2; 7 bases align to TRBD1. The V gene end was trimmed by 1 base and the J gene end by 6 bases; junction bases not matched to a gene: 5. The CDR3 extends over 14 amino acids. Germline V gene sequence: CDR1 SEHNR, CDR2 FQNEAQ (reference sequence). The CDR3 sequence: CASSLGPGGDGYTF. In nucleotides, the CDR3 is TGTGCCAGCAGCTTAGGTCCAGGGGGAGATGGCTACACCTTC.

This clonotype was detected ten times or more. V usage is TRBV12-3 or TRBV12-4 and J usage is TRBJ1-5, with no clear D. This CDR3 spans 12 amino acids. V was trimmed by 5 bases and J by 5 bases, leaving 7 bases between them. CDR3 in amino acids: CASSPDYQPQHF. The CDR3 DNA is TGTGCCAGCAGTCCGGACTATCAGCCCCAGCATTTT.

The chain combines TRBV12-3 or TRBV12-4 with TRBJ1-2; D perhaps matches TRBD1 (5 bases). The V end was cut by 3 bases, the J end by 7 bases, with 15 bases between. The length of the CDR3 is 14 residues. In DNA form, the CDR3 reads TGTGCCAGCAGTTTCGTCAGGGAGAGCAGTGGCTACACCTTC. Translating it yields CASSFVRESSGYTF.